This T cell receptor beta chain was documented in a study of response to subunit inactivated influenza vaccine. Each CDR3 protein gets one entry after TCRdb re-called the RT-PCR reads with MiXCR. The sample includes hundreds of thousands of distinct CDR3 sequences, 14% of them seen just once. Germline CDR1 and CDR2: DFQATT and SNEGSKA (reference sequence). V lost 3 bases to trimming and J lost 1 base; unmatched junction nucleotides: 2. The CDR3 length is 15 residues. A few counts support this clonotype. This receptor was identified in a middle-aged man who received an inactivated influenza vaccine. The starting material was PBMCs from blood, obtained approximately 15 days before vaccination. The genes are TRBV20-1 and TRBJ2-1, with TRBD2 matching 11 bases. This CDR3 is CSASASGRSYNEQFF. Written as DNA, the CDR3 is TGCAGTGCTAGCGCTAGCGGGAGGTCCTACAATGAGCAGTTCTTC.